This is a list of T cell receptor beta chains from one sample in a study of read filtering for tumor transcriptome and immune sequencing. In TCRdb, the reads were re-called with MiXCR into one record per CDR3 protein. Here the sample spans some 46,000 distinct CDR3 sequences, approximately 19% being singletons. Sequenced sample: a population of CD138-negative cells sorted from bone marrow. These receptors were obtained from a donor aged 40 or over with multiple myeloma. CDR3s include the opening cysteine and the closing phenylalanine or tryptophan. The D gene is left open where the match is weak. Expanded clones get a size class; other rows say once, few or many, or leave the size out.

v_call,j_call,cdr3_length,clone_size,d_call,cdr3_aa,cdr3_nt
TRBV4-1,TRBJ2-5,15,NA,TRBD2,CASSRTGTSRETQYF,TGCGCCAGCAGCCGAACTGGGACTAGCAGAGAGACCCAGTACTTC
TRBV20-1,TRBJ2-7,11,many,NA,CSAMEGFEQYF,TGCAGTGCTATGGAGGGGTTCGAGCAGTACTTC
TRBV4-1,TRBJ1-1,16,few,TRBD1,CASSQGNRGLNTEAFF,TGCGCCAGCAGCCAAGGGAACAGGGGTCTGAACACTGAAGCTTTCTTT
TRBV11-2,TRBJ1-1,14,few,NA,CASSLGQMNTEAFF,TGTGCCAGCAGCTTAGGACAGATGAACACTGAAGCTTTCTTT
TRBV29-1,TRBJ2-7,13,many,TRBD2,CSVTPPGGGGQYF,TGCAGCGTTACCCCCCCGGGAGGTGGTGGGCAGTACTTC
TRBV3-1,TRBJ2-1,15,NA,TRBD2,CASSQGLAGYNEQFF,TGTGCCAGCAGCCAAGGACTAGCGGGCTACAATGAGCAGTTCTTC
TRBV6-5,TRBJ2-7,16,NA,NA,CASSYGVGGAGYEQYF,TGTGCCAGCAGTTACGGTGTCGGAGGCGCGGGCTACGAGCAGTACTTC
TRBV29-1,TRBJ1-4,13,many,NA,CSVGGQGSEKLFF,TGCAGCGTTGGCGGGCAGGGGAGTGAAAAACTGTTTTTT
TRBV3-1,TRBJ2-1,17,NA,NA,CTSSQVIAGVAYNEQFF,TGTACCAGCAGCCAAGTAATAGCCGGAGTCGCCTACAATGAGCAGTTCTTC
TRBV5-1,TRBJ1-4,13,many,TRBD1,CASSVTGDEKLFF,TGCGCCAGCTCAGTGACAGGGGATGAAAAACTGTTTTTT
TRBV7-8,TRBJ2-1,14,many,NA,CASSLAGRVNEQFF,TGTGCCAGCAGCTTAGCGGGAAGGGTCAATGAGCAGTTCTTC
TRBV7-6,TRBJ2-2,15,many,NA,CASSVYGQNTGELFF,TGTGCCAGCAGCGTATACGGACAGAACACCGGGGAGCTGTTTTTT
TRBV20-1,TRBJ2-3,14,many,TRBD2,CSALTSGGADTQYF,TGCAGTGCGCTGACTAGCGGAGGGGCAGATACGCAGTATTTT
TRBV29-1,TRBJ2-1,14,many,TRBD2,CSVARGRAYNEQFF,TGCAGCGTTGCCCGCGGGAGGGCCTACAATGAGCAGTTCTTC
TRBV5-1,TRBJ2-7,16,many,TRBD2,CASSPRTSGTSSEQYF,TGCGCCAGCAGCCCGAGGACTAGCGGGACTTCTTCCGAGCAGTACTTC
TRBV10-3,TRBJ2-1,14,many,TRBD2,CAIRASGSGNEQFF,TGTGCCATCAGGGCTAGCGGGAGTGGCAATGAGCAGTTCTTC
TRBV28,TRBJ1-1,11,many,NA,CASSLGVGAFF,TGTGCCAGCAGTTTAGGGGTTGGAGCTTTCTTT
TRBV19,TRBJ2-2,14,many,NA,CASSALNGTRELFF,TGTGCCAGTAGTGCGTTGAACGGTACCCGGGAGCTGTTTTTT
TRBV12-3/TRBV12-4,TRBJ2-1,15,many,NA,CASSRGTIRSNEQFF,TGTGCCAGCAGTCGAGGGACAATCAGGAGCAATGAGCAGTTCTTC
TRBV2,TRBJ2-1,15,many,TRBD2,CASMRVAGTYNEQFF,TGCGCCAGCATGCGGGTAGCGGGAACCTACAATGAGCAGTTCTTC
TRBV29-1,TRBJ2-1,13,NA,TRBD1,CSVGGPRGHEQFF,TGCAGCGTCGGGGGACCCAGGGGGCATGAGCAGTTCTTC
TRBV2,TRBJ2-7,16,many,TRBD2,CASSNWGLAGTYEQYF,TGTGCCAGCAGTAATTGGGGACTAGCGGGAACCTACGAGCAGTACTTC
TRBV6-5,TRBJ1-1,15,NA,NA,CASSRGLGRNTEAFF,TGTGCCAGCAGTAGAGGACTGGGTCGGAACACTGAAGCTTTCTTT
TRBV4-2,TRBJ2-2,14,few,NA,CASSKTENTGELFF,TGTGCCAGCAGTAAGACAGAGAACACCGGGGAGCTGTTTTTT
TRBV28,TRBJ2-6,14,many,NA,CASSLSPGANVLTF,TGTGCCAGCAGTCTCTCCCCCGGGGCCAACGTCCTGACTTTC
TRBV10-3,TRBJ2-7,14,NA,TRBD2,CAIGLGGSSYEQYF,TGTGCCATCGGGCTGGGCGGGAGTAGCTACGAGCAGTACTTC
TRBV4-3,TRBJ2-1,17,few,TRBD2,CACSLDISGISYNEQFF,TGCGCCTGCAGCCTAGATATTAGCGGGATCTCCTACAATGAGCAGTTCTTC
TRBV13,TRBJ2-7,12,few,NA,CASSLKPHEQYF,TGTGCCAGCAGCTTAAAACCCCACGAGCAGTACTTC
TRBV20-1,TRBJ2-1,15,NA,TRBD2,CIASSGGISYNEQFF,TGCATTGCTAGTAGCGGGGGTATCTCCTACAATGAGCAGTTCTTT
TRBV20-1,TRBJ2-5,14,many,TRBD2,CSARTIAGGETQYF,TGCAGTGCTAGAACTATAGCGGGGGGAGAGACCCAGTACTTC
TRBV6-2/TRBV6-3,TRBJ2-7,17,NA,TRBD2,CASSYPSSGLLTYEQYF,TGTGCCAGCAGTTACCCCTCTAGCGGGCTCCTCACCTACGAGCAGTACTTC
TRBV6-1,TRBJ2-5,16,NA,TRBD2,CASSEGLAGGQKTQYF,TGTGCCAGCAGTGAAGGACTAGCGGGGGGCCAAAAGACCCAGTACTTC
TRBV28,TRBJ2-3,13,many,TRBD2,CASSRTSPTAQYF,TGTGCCAGCAGTCGGACTAGCCCTACTGCGCAGTATTTT
TRBV6-5,TRBJ1-1,11,many,NA,CASRLNTEAFF,TGTGCCAGTCGGCTGAACACTGAAGCTTTCTTT
TRBV20-1,TRBJ2-1,15,many,TRBD2,CSARPSGLSYNEQFF,TGCAGTGCTAGACCTAGCGGGCTCTCCTACAATGAGCAGTTCTTC
TRBV6-5,TRBJ1-1,15,NA,NA,CASSYGRQGNTEAFF,TGTGCCAGCAGTTACGGTAGGCAGGGAAACACTGAAGCTTTCTTT
TRBV29-1,TRBJ2-5,12,NA,TRBD1,CSALQGTETQYF,TGCAGCGCGCTACAGGGGACGGAGACCCAGTACTTC
TRBV12-3/TRBV12-4,TRBJ2-5,15,many,TRBD2,CASSSYLAGVETQYF,TGTGCCAGCAGTTCTTACCTAGCGGGAGTTGAGACCCAGTACTTC
TRBV20-1,TRBJ2-1,15,medium-sized,NA,CSATADLSSYNEQFF,TGCAGTGCTACAGCCGACTTGAGCTCCTACAATGAGCAGTTCTTC
TRBV20-1,TRBJ1-4,15,many,NA,CSARDLRGTSEKLFF,TGCAGTGCTAGAGATCTTCGGGGGACGAGTGAAAAACTGTTTTTT
TRBV18,TRBJ2-7,12,many,NA,CASSPARDEQYF,TGTGCCAGCTCACCCGCTAGGGACGAGCAGTACTTC
TRBV28,TRBJ2-5,13,many,NA,CASTKQGLETQYF,TGTGCCAGCACCAAACAGGGATTAGAGACCCAGTACTTC
TRBV20-1,TRBJ2-5,16,few,TRBD2,CSARLAGGPYQETQYF,TGCAGTGCACGACTAGCGGGAGGCCCGTACCAAGAGACCCAGTACTTC
TRBV7-2,TRBJ2-5,13,many,TRBD2,CASRPGLEETQYF,TGTGCCAGCAGGCCGGGACTAGAAGAGACCCAGTACTTC
TRBV20-1,TRBJ2-7,14,few,NA,CSARLGTSSYEQYF,TGCAGTGCTAGACTGGGAACGAGCTCCTACGAGCAGTACTTC
TRBV27,TRBJ1-5,15,NA,NA,CASSFGGRSNQPQHF,TGTGCCAGCAGTTTCGGGGGTAGGAGCAATCAGCCCCAGCATTTT
TRBV2,TRBJ2-7,15,many,TRBD2,CASKKLAGATYEQYF,TGTGCCAGCAAAAAACTAGCGGGAGCGACCTACGAGCAGTACTTC
TRBV10-2,TRBJ2-3,15,many,TRBD2,CASRRLAGGSDTQYF,TGCGCCAGCCGTAGACTAGCGGGAGGATCAGATACGCAGTATTTT
TRBV2,TRBJ1-1,14,many,NA,CASSEQGRWTEAFF,TGTGCCAGCAGTGAACAGGGGAGATGGACTGAAGCTTTCTTT
TRBV5-1,TRBJ2-1,15,many,TRBD2,CASSDGGSSYNEQFF,TGCGCCAGCAGCGATGGCGGGAGCTCCTACAATGAGCAGTTCTTC
TRBV2,TRBJ1-2,14,few,NA,CASSERTTKIGYTF,TGTGCCAGCAGTGAAAGAACGACGAAGATCGGCTACACCTTC
TRBV28,TRBJ2-7,13,many,TRBD2,CASLLAGGYEQYF,TGTGCCAGTTTACTAGCGGGAGGTTACGAGCAGTACTTC
TRBV29-1,TRBJ2-2,14,many,TRBD2,CSVGAGTNTGELFF,TGCAGCGTTGGAGCGGGGACGAACACCGGGGAGCTGTTTTTT
TRBV28,TRBJ2-7,15,many,TRBD2,CASSGTSGSSNEQYF,TGTGCCAGCAGTGGGACTAGCGGGAGTAGCAACGAGCAGTACTTC
TRBV5-1,TRBJ2-5,14,many,NA,CASSPTGAQETQYF,TGCGCCAGCAGCCCGACAGGAGCTCAAGAGACCCAGTACTTC